These 20 T cell receptor beta chains were sequenced from one sample in a study of siplizumab effects on memory and regulatory T cells. Sequenced by immunoSEQ multiplex PCR; TCRdb stores in-frame clones only, minus some. The data contain some 100,000 clones, about nine tenths of them singletons. The sequenced sample was non-Treg CD4+ T cells sorted from blood. The receptors shown here come from a human donor in good health.

The rearrangement uses TRBV5-1 and TRBJ2-7; the D gene is possibly TRBD1 (5 bases). V dropped 1 base and J dropped 2 bases, with 10 bases sitting between them. CDR3 size: 14 residues. Germline V gene lookup returns CDR1 SGHRS and CDR2 YFSETQ. CDR3 loop: CASSLSTATYEQYF. In nucleotides, the CDR3 is TGCGCCAGCAGCTTGTCGACAGCAACCTACGAGCAGTACTTC.

Comment on this clone: Sequence at one end of the junction differs from germline and may be a read error. The gene calls are TRBV2 and TRBJ2-7; 10 nucleotides align to TRBD2. Germline CDR1 SNHLY, CDR2 FYNNEI. CDR3 length: 15 residues. The CDR3 spells CASTQAGGPSHEQYF. The CDR3 nucleotides are TGTGCCAGCACCCAAGCGGGAGGGCCCTCCCACGAGCAGTACTTC.

The rearrangement joins TRBV5-1 to TRBJ1-2; 8 nucleotides match TRBD1. V trimming: 0 bases; J trimming: 2 bases; junction bases outside the gene matches: 6. The V gene's germline CDR1 is SGHRS and CDR2 YFSETQ. This CDR3 has 16 amino acids. This CDR3 is CASSLGDRGRNYGYTF. CDR3 nucleotides: TGCGCCAGCAGCTTGGGAGACAGGGGCAGGAACTATGGCTACACCTTC.

This clone has just a few counts. In DNA form, the CDR3 reads TGTGCCAGCAGCGATACAGGAGCAGATACGCAGTATTTT. Translation gives CASSDTGADTQYF. V gene TRBV5-4 combines with J gene TRBJ2-3, with a weak D call TRBD1 (5 bases). V shed 4 bases and J shed 4 bases, with 10 bases lying between them. There are 13 residues in the CDR3. Germline CDR1 reads SGHNT; CDR2 reads YYREEE (reference sequence).

This chain joins TRBV6-5 and TRBJ1-2, with TRBD1 matching over 9 bases. The V gene's germline CDR1 is MNHEY and CDR2 SVGAGI. The CDR3 length is 13 residues. Germline trimming cut 8 bases from V and 7 bases from J; bases unmatched to any gene: 8. CDR3 amino acids: CASRRTGASGYTF. CDR3 in DNA: TGTGCCAGCCGGAGGACAGGGGCCAGTGGCTACACCTTC.

The CDR3 DNA reads as TGCGCCAGCAGCCAAGGCGACGCTGAGCAGTTCTTC. It codes for CASSQGDAEQFF. The chain joins TRBV4-3 to TRBJ2-1, with D unclear. The CDR3 is made up of 12 amino acids. Deletions cut 1 base from V and 9 bases from J, with 7 bases between. From germline, CDR1 is LGHNA and CDR2 YSLEER.

The chain recombines TRBV11-2 with TRBJ2-7; the D is unclear. Trimming stripped 0 bases from V and 3 bases from J, with 6 bases between. The germline gives CDR1 SGHAT, CDR2 FQNNGV. There are 13 residues in the CDR3. The CDR3 coding sequence is TGTGCCAGCAGCTTAGATCGGAGCTACGAGCAGTACTTC. Protein sequence: CASSLDRSYEQYF.

V is TRBV5-6 and J is TRBJ2-5; TRBD2 aligns across 15 bases. Germline V gene data show CDR1 as SGHDT and CDR2 as YYEEEE. The length of the CDR3 is 16 residues. The J segment lost 2 bases and the V segment lost 4 bases, leaving 3 bases of the junction unmatched. The CDR3 nucleotides are TGTGCCAGCAGCCGGGGACTAGCGGGGGGACAAGAGACCCAGTACTTC. Translation: CASSRGLAGGQETQYF.

The rearrangement links TRBV28 to TRBJ1-5, with D unresolved. V lost 7 bases, J lost 7 bases, and 20 bases lay in between. Germline V lookup: CDR1 MDHEN, CDR2 SYDVKM. This CDR3 is built from 15 residues. The CDR3 here is CASTQNGRAGQPQHF. CDR3 coding DNA: TGTGCCAGCACCCAAAACGGGAGGGCAGGACAGCCCCAGCATTTT. Full variable domain (outside the CDR3, taken from reference TRBV28 and TRBJ1-5): DVKVTQSSRYLVKRTGEKVFLECVQDMDHENMFWYRQDPGLGLRLIYFSYDVKMKEKGDIPEGYSVSREKKERFSLILESASTNQTSMYLCASTQNGRAGQPQHFGDGTRLSIL.

The chain carries TRBV9 and TRBJ2-2; 8 bases agree with TRBD1. The junction had 5 bases not matched to a gene; V was cut back by 4 bases and J by 6 bases. CDR1 and CDR2 (germline): SGDLS, YYNGEE. The CDR3 is 14 residues long. For the CDR3, the DNA is TGTGCCAGCAGCAGCGTGGGACAGGCCGGGGAGCTGTTTTTT. This translates into CASSSVGQAGELFF.

The chain combines TRBV28 with TRBJ1-2; D possibly corresponds to TRBD1 (5 bases). The CDR3 loop spans 12 amino acids. Germline loops: CDR1 MDHEN, CDR2 SYDVKM. V lost 6 bases and J lost 7, with 12 bases in between. CDR3 nucleotides: TGTGCCAGCAGCCAGGGAGGACGTGGCTACACCTTC. This encodes CASSQGGRGYTF.

The rearrangement links TRBV28 to TRBJ1-4; the D gene is possibly TRBD1 (5 bases). This CDR3 is built from 15 residues. CDR1 is MDHEN and CDR2 is SYDVKM in the germline V gene. The V and J ends lost 5 bases and 0 bases respectively, with 10 bases between them. This CDR3 is CASSKTGATNEKLFF. The CDR3 nucleotides are TGTGCCAGCAGTAAAACAGGAGCAACTAATGAAAAACTGTTTTTT.

The chain links TRBV7-8 to TRBJ1-2; 10 bases line up with TRBD1. CDR1 and CDR2 (germline): SGHVS, FQNEAQ. The J segment lost 2 bases and the V segment lost 4 bases, leaving 1 base of the junction unmatched. The CDR3 is made up of 14 amino acids. In DNA form, the CDR3 reads TGTGCCAGCAGCTCGACAGGGGGCAACTATGGCTACACCTTC. This encodes CASSSTGGNYGYTF.

The chain carries TRBV6-5 and TRBJ2-2; D might be TRBD2 (5 bases). V was trimmed by 2 bases and J by 5 bases, leaving 12 bases between them. CDR1 is MNHEY and CDR2 is SVGAGI in the germline V gene. The CDR3 loop spans 15 amino acids. In nucleotides, the CDR3 is TGTGCCAGCAGTTACACCTCTCGCGGGACCGGGGAGCTGTTTTTT. Its protein product is CASSYTSRGTGELFF.

CDR3 sequence reads: CASSIPGRAVDTQYF. CDR3 coding DNA: TGTGCCAGTAGTATCCCGGGACGGGCGGTTGATACGCAGTATTTT. The chain recombines TRBV19 with TRBJ2-3; D may be TRBD1 or TRBD2 (5 bases each). The ends were cut back, 3 bases at V and 6 bases at J, with 16 bases in the middle. CDR1 LNHDA and CDR2 SQIVND come from the germline V gene (reference sequence). CDR3 length: 15 amino acids. Drawing the rest from reference TRBV19 and TRBJ2-3, the complete variable domain is DGGITQSPKYLFRKEGQNVTLSCEQNLNHDAMYWYRQDPGQGLRLIYYSQIVNDFQKGDIAEGYSVSREKKESFPLTVTSAQKNPTAFYLCASSIPGRAVDTQYFGPGTRLTVL.

This clone was detected only once. The DNA of the CDR3 is TGTGCCTGGAGTGGACGGCACTATGGCTACACCTTC. This codes for CAWSGRHYGYTF. This chain links TRBV30 with TRBJ1-2, with D hard to call. This CDR3 comprises 12 residues. Germline V gene lookup returns CDR1 GTSNPN and CDR2 SVGIG (reference sequence). The ends were cut back, 1 base at V and 3 bases at J, with 6 bases in the middle.

The J gene is TRBJ1-5, the V gene TRBV28; D may be TRBD1 (6 bases). Per germline, CDR1 MDHEN and CDR2 SYDVKM. V was shortened by 4 bases and J by 6 bases, with 13 bases between the two germline ends. CDR3 size: 14 residues. CDR3 sequence (DNA): TGTGCCAGCAGTTCGCATACAGGGAGTCAGCCCCAGCATTTT. The encoded protein is CASSSHTGSQPQHF.

The chain recombines TRBV29-1 with TRBJ2-7; TRBD2 matches at 7 bases. Looked up from germline, CDR1 is SQVTM and CDR2 is ANQGSEA. The CDR3 has 13 residues. V lost 3 bases and J lost 6; bases outside the gene matches: 8. The CDR3 nucleotides read TGCAGCGTTGACGACAGCGGGGTTGCCGAGCAGTACTTC. Its translation is CSVDDSGVAEQYF.

The CDR3 nucleotides read TGTGCCAGCAGCCCCTCGGCAGGGCTGCTCGGCTACACCTTC. As protein: CASSPSAGLLGYTF. This chain uses TRBV4-2 with TRBJ1-2; tentative D call: TRBD1 (5 bases). Trimming took off 4 bases at V and 8 bases at J, with 17 bases between the two ends. CDR3 length: 14 amino acids. CDR1 LGHNA and CDR2 YNFKEQ come from the germline V gene.

The chain couples TRBV9 to TRBJ1-3; D is undetermined. The CDR3 has 16 residues. Trimming stripped 0 bases from V and 3 bases from J, with 13 bases between. Germline V gene sequence: CDR1 SGDLS, CDR2 YYNGEE. CDR3 coding DNA: TGTGCCAGCAGCGTAGTTGATTCGGGGAGTGGAAACACCATATATTTT. It codes for CASSVVDSGSGNTIYF. Together with reference TRBV9 and TRBJ1-3, the CDR3 gives the full variable domain: DSGVTQTPKHLITATGQRVTLRCSPRSGDLSVYWYQQSLDQGLQFLIQYYNGEERAKGNILERFSAQQFPDLHSELNLSSLELGDSALYFCASSVVDSGSGNTIYFGEGSWLTVV.